This T cell receptor beta chain was profiled in a study of T cell responses to AZD1222 COVID-19 vaccine. Study-level findings and limits: Donors, mostly white British, included more females; clonal diversity was possibly underestimated. Reports indicate that nearly half of spike-specific TCRs are directed at unmutated variant regions.

Recipients boosted at about 4 weeks or about 12 weeks are pooled. TCRdb's copy holds only in-frame clones and misses some; the assay was immunoSEQ multiplex PCR. The repertoire holds roughly 120,000 clones, about 95% seen once, with 2.5% to 3% in the top ten. Comments on this clone: What it binds is not known.

This clonotype was sampled from an adult who received the AZD1222 COVID-19 vaccine. Specimen: peripheral blood, collected 28 days after the second AZD1222 dose.

This CDR3 reads CASSLSGDGYTF. As DNA, the CDR3 is TGTGCCAGCAGTCTCTCAGGGGATGGCTACACCTTC. The chain joins TRBV6-5 to TRBJ1-2; TRBD1 might be the D (6 bases). Germline lookup yields CDR1 MNHEY and CDR2 SVGAGI. The CDR3 is 12 amino acids. Trimming shortened V by 5 bases and J by 6 bases, and 10 bases separated the two germline ends.